A selection of T cell receptor beta chains follows, all from one sample in a study of CD8 T cells in ankylosing spondylitis. TCRdb reanalysed the 5' RACE reads using MiXCR and keeps one entry per CDR3 protein. Of around 480,000 distinct CDR3 sequences in the sample, more than 15% were seen once. Sequencing was performed on blood, either unsorted or a sorted T cell fraction (not recorded which). These receptors were taken from a male donor with ankylosing spondylitis. The CDR3 runs from the conserved cysteine through the conserved F or W. A D gene is named only where the DNA matches it firmly. Clone size, where shown, is once, few, many, or a class for clones that have expanded.

V gene,CDR3 length,J gene,D gene,clone size,CDR3 protein,CDR3 DNA
TRBV12-3/TRBV12-4,15,TRBJ2-1,NA,NA,CASSKYGTTYNEQFF,TGTGCCAGCAGCAAGTATGGGACAACCTACAATGAGCAGTTCTTC
TRBV12-3/TRBV12-4,14,TRBJ2-3,NA,few,CASSWSKGTDTQYF,TGTGCCAGCAGTTGGAGTAAGGGGACAGATACGCAGTATTTT
TRBV7-3,14,TRBJ2-1,TRBD2,NA,CASSPGGVYNEQFF,TGTGCCAGCAGCCCGGGGGGGGTGTACAATGAGCAGTTCTTC
TRBV20-1,16,TRBJ1-5,NA,NA,CSARAGPGQSNQPQHF,TGCAGTGCTAGAGCCGGGCCGGGCCAGAGTAATCAGCCCCAGCATTTT
TRBV5-1,15,TRBJ1-6,NA,many,CASRSGDSYNSPLHF,TGCGCCAGCAGAAGTGGGGACTCCTATAATTCACCCCTCCACTTT
TRBV11-2,14,TRBJ2-7,TRBD2,NA,CASSRPGGLYEQYF,TGTGCCAGCAGCCGCCCGGGGGGTCTCTACGAGCAGTACTTC
TRBV2,15,TRBJ2-2,NA,few,CASSFSGRGTGELFF,TGTGCCAGCAGTTTCAGCGGCCGTGGGACCGGGGAGCTGTTTTTT
TRBV7-7,14,TRBJ2-3,NA,few,CASSPGTQGDTQYF,TGTGCCAGCAGCCCGGGAACTCAGGGAGATACGCAGTATTTT
TRBV12-3/TRBV12-4,17,TRBJ2-7,NA,NA,CASRRYPQSAYLREQYF,TGTGCCAGCAGGCGTTACCCCCAGTCTGCGTACTTGAGGGAGCAGTACTTC
TRBV20-1,15,TRBJ2-3,TRBD2,few,CSAGGLAGVRDTQYF,TGCAGTGCTGGGGGACTAGCGGGAGTAAGGGATACGCAGTATTTT
TRBV5-1,15,TRBJ2-1,TRBD2,NA,CASSLGREGRDEQFF,TGCGCCAGCAGCTTGGGACGGGAGGGTAGGGATGAGCAGTTCTTC
TRBV29-1,12,TRBJ2-5,NA,few,CSVATGQETQYF,TGCAGCGTTGCCACGGGGCAAGAGACCCAGTACTTC
TRBV5-5,15,TRBJ2-7,NA,NA,CASSLVGQTSYEQYF,TGTGCCAGCAGCTTGGTAGGGCAGACGTCGTACGAGCAGTACTTC
TRBV3-1,14,TRBJ2-1,NA,once,CASSQLAGRNEQSF,TGTGCCAGCAGCCAACTGGCGGGACGCAATGAGCAGTCCTTC
TRBV28,16,TRBJ2-1,TRBD2,NA,CASSSLVPGGHNEQFF,TGTGCCAGCAGCTCTCTAGTGCCGGGAGGTCACAATGAGCAGTTCTTC
TRBV5-1,14,TRBJ2-7,NA,many,CASSLDSGSYEQYF,TGCGCCAGCAGCTTGGACAGCGGCTCCTACGAGCAGTACTTC
TRBV5-1,13,TRBJ1-6,TRBD1,many,CASGRDSNSPLHF,TGCGCCAGCGGCCGGGACAGTAATTCACCCCTCCACTTT
TRBV15,16,TRBJ2-1,TRBD2,NA,CATSKGGTSGNNEQFF,TGTGCCACCAGCAAAGGCGGGACTAGCGGCAACAATGAGCAGTTCTTC
TRBV3-1,13,TRBJ1-1,NA,NA,CASSSAWRTEAFF,TGTGCCAGCAGCTCCGCGTGGAGGACTGAAGCTTTCTTT
TRBV6-1,15,TRBJ1-2,NA,once,CASSPGRRRFYGYTF,TGTGCCAGCAGCCCCGGAAGGCGCCGGTTCTATGGCTACACCTTC
TRBV20-1,16,TRBJ1-1,TRBD1,NA,CSAREMTGALNTEAFF,TGCAGTGCTAGAGAAATGACAGGGGCCCTGAACACTGAAGCTTTCTTT
TRBV20-1,15,TRBJ2-5,NA,few,CSALVASVFQETQYF,TGCAGTGCCCTCGTCGCTAGCGTGTTCCAAGAGACCCAGTACTTC
TRBV11-2,13,TRBJ2-4,NA,NA,CASRGTTLGIQYF,TGTGCCAGCAGGGGGACCACTCTCGGCATTCAGTACTTC
TRBV5-1,15,TRBJ1-1,TRBD1,NA,CASSAGTGVGTEAFF,TGCGCCAGCAGCGCCGGGACAGGGGTAGGCACTGAAGCTTTCTTT
TRBV20-1,13,TRBJ1-6,TRBD1,few,CSASGQGESPLHF,TGCAGTGCTAGCGGACAGGGTGAATCACCCCTCCACTTT
TRBV20-1,15,TRBJ2-7,TRBD1,NA,CSARDRQGAGYEQYF,TGCAGTGCTAGAGACCGACAGGGGGCAGGCTACGAGCAGTACTTC
TRBV27,15,TRBJ2-3,TRBD2,few,CASSFTSRGDDTQYF,TGTGCCAGCAGTTTTACTAGCCGGGGGGACGATACGCAGTATTTT
TRBV11-1,14,TRBJ2-5,NA,NA,CASSLAHTYETQYF,TGTGCCAGCAGCTTAGCTCACACGTACGAGACCCAGTACTTC
TRBV30,13,TRBJ1-4,NA,NA,CAWTDPFGEKLFF,TGTGCCTGGACGGACCCCTTTGGTGAAAAACTGTTTTTT
TRBV29-1,20,TRBJ2-1,TRBD2,few,CSVDRGQTSGRAGSYNEQFF,TGCAGCGTTGATCGGGGCCAGACTAGCGGGAGGGCCGGTTCCTACAATGAGCAGTTCTTC
TRBV6-6,13,TRBJ1-2,NA,NA,CASSREDGSGYTF,TGTGCCAGCAGTAGGGAAGATGGATCCGGCTACACCTTC
TRBV24-1,16,TRBJ2-1,TRBD2,few,CATSGGGPKLINEQFF,TGTGCCACCAGTGGCGGGGGACCGAAGCTAATCAATGAGCAGTTCTTC
TRBV20-1,14,TRBJ2-1,NA,few,CSARWLASYNEQFF,TGCAGTGCTAGATGGCTAGCGTCCTACAATGAGCAGTTCTTC
TRBV7-9,14,TRBJ2-7,NA,many,CASSLSQTSYEQYF,TGTGCCAGCAGCTTATCACAGACCTCCTACGAGCAGTACTTC
TRBV10-3,15,TRBJ2-2,TRBD1,NA,CAIRTGTGDTGELFF,TGTGCCATCAGAACCGGGACAGGGGACACCGGGGAGCTGTTTTTT
TRBV7-2,15,TRBJ2-1,NA,NA,CASSANRDSYNEQFF,TGTGCCAGCAGCGCCAACAGGGATTCCTACAATGAGCAGTTCTTC
TRBV6-1,14,TRBJ1-1,NA,few,CASRSFPGFSEAFF,TGTGCCAGCAGGTCCTTCCCGGGTTTTTCTGAAGCTTTCTTT
TRBV24-1,17,TRBJ2-1,NA,NA,CATSDGTDTLSYNEQFF,TGTGCCACCAGTGACGGTACTGACACCCTCTCCTACAATGAGCAGTTCTTC
TRBV7-6,16,TRBJ2-3,NA,NA,CASSLETGMGTDTQYF,TGTGCCAGCAGCTTAGAAACAGGGATGGGAACAGATACGCAGTATTTT
TRBV4-1,15,TRBJ1-5,TRBD1,few,CASSPRQGYNQPQHF,TGCGCCAGCAGCCCGAGACAGGGCTACAATCAGCCCCAGCATTTT
TRBV11-2,15,TRBJ2-1,TRBD1,NA,CASSRRDRGYNEQFF,TGTGCCAGCAGCCGCCGGGACAGGGGGTACAATGAGCAGTTCTTC
TRBV7-9,14,TRBJ1-2,TRBD1,NA,CASSLGQGARGYTF,TGTGCCAGCAGCTTAGGACAGGGGGCGCGTGGCTACACCTTC
TRBV4-2,13,TRBJ1-2,NA,NA,CASREDRGAGYTF,TGTGCCAGCAGGGAAGATCGAGGGGCCGGCTACACCTTC
TRBV24-1,11,TRBJ2-2,TRBD2,few,CATSEREQLFF,TGTGCCACCAGTGAGCGGGAGCAGCTGTTTTTT
TRBV25-1,15,TRBJ2-5,NA,few,CASSVQGSTGETQYF,TGTGCCAGCAGTGTGCAGGGATCGACGGGAGAGACCCAGTACTTC
TRBV12-3/TRBV12-4,16,TRBJ2-3,NA,few,CASSPDRPLRADTQYF,TGTGCCAGCAGTCCCGACAGGCCCCTAAGGGCAGATACGCAGTATTTT
TRBV7-3,12,TRBJ1-2,NA,NA,CASRFPGGGYTF,TGTGCCAGCAGGTTCCCAGGAGGAGGCTACACCTTC
TRBV3-1,12,TRBJ2-7,NA,few,CASSQVVYEQYF,TGTGCCAGCAGCCAAGTGGTCTACGAGCAGTACTTC
TRBV10-1,15,TRBJ1-1,TRBD1,few,CASSGTGSISTEAFF,TGCGCCAGCAGTGGGACAGGGTCGATTAGCACTGAAGCTTTCTTT
TRBV9,15,TRBJ2-7,NA,NA,CASSVGWGKTYEQYF,TGTGCCAGCAGCGTTGGGTGGGGCAAAACCTACGAGCAGTACTTC